These T cell receptor beta chains were read from a single sample in a study of breast tumors, draining lymph nodes, adjacent tissues. TCRdb called the multiplex PCR reads again in MiXCR, with one record for every CDR3 protein. The sample carries 140,000 or so distinct CDR3 sequences, roughly 33% recorded once. Sequencing was done on a sample of axillary lymph node tissue. Source of these receptors: a female donor with breast cancer. Some clones in this sample may be carry-over from other donors' samples. The CDR3 runs from the conserved cysteine through the conserved F or W. Clone size, where shown, is once, few, many, or a class for clones that have expanded.

v_call	clone_size	cdr3_aa
TRBV3-1	NA	CASSQDLARENTEAFF
TRBV5-1	many	CASSKDRGSSTDTQYF
TRBV14	many	CASTQDLYNEQFF
TRBV6-6	many	CASSHGGSGKETQYF
TRBV15	NA	CATSTGDPGSDTQYF
TRBV7-8	NA	CVSSLAFSPYDEQFF
TRBV5-6	many	CASRTSGGTADTQYF
TRBV19	medium-sized	CASSPRQGVYEQYF
TRBV20-1	many	CSAPKEGTYGYTF
TRBV29-1	few	CSAKTDLMNTEAFF
TRBV4-3	NA	CASSHLRAGAGANVLTF
TRBV12-3/TRBV12-4	many	CASSLKALDRGGETQYF
TRBV7-4	NA	CASSFAREVGDYNEQFF
TRBV29-1	many	CSVKEEDFLGEQYF